The clone carrying this T cell receptor beta chain came up a few times. Its cognate antigen is unknown. Per donor, one heparinised blood draw averaged around 110 mL. This CDR3 comprises 13 residues. V lost 5 bases, J lost 4 bases, and 14 bases lay in between. The germline CDR1 and CDR2 sequences are SQVTM and ANQGSEA. These data belong to a study of beta chain features in type 1 diabetes. The overall study: Over 85,000,000 sorted cells were examined across all samples. The study's findings and limits: Insertions at VDJ junctions were less frequent in type 1 diabetes patients. These patients also deleted more nucleotides at the same junctions. TCRB CDR3 length was moderately but significantly reduced in all four CD4+ subsets of Type 1 diabetes patients.

All of the isolated RNA was reverse transcribed, so expressed TCRB transcripts were sequenced. Method: immunoSEQ multiplex PCR; TCRdb's copy keeps in-frame clones and lacks some. The table has about 250,000 clones, 13% to 15% seen once. Sequencing used naive CD4+ T cells from blood. This sequence was found in a woman between 40 and 50 years old in good health. The chain recombines TRBV29-1 with TRBJ1-1; D is uncertain. DNA of the CDR3: TGCAGCGTTTCCGGGAGACTTAGCACTGAAGCTTTCTTT. This encodes CSVSGRLSTEAFF.